This T cell receptor (beta chain) was sequenced for a study of T cells in localized non-small cell lung cancer. A note on this clone: Its antigen remains unidentified.

The study, taken as a whole, reports: Median detection of top 100 tumor clones in adjacent lung was 57 clones. Because sequencing included only one region (of the tumor), heterogeneity remains possible. Uninvolved neighboring lung showed the greatest T cell clonality, exceeding tumor.

Sequencing was performed with immunoSEQ multiplex PCR; in TCRdb, only in-frame clones are kept and a portion is missing. Here the sample spans about 1,300 clones, 16% being singletons. The CDR3 length is 14 residues. Per the germline V gene, CDR1 is SGHRS and CDR2 is YFSETQ. V was clipped by 3 bases and J by 0 bases, with 7 bases between them. The sample consisted of normal lung tissue next to the tumor, taken before any cancer treatment. The sequence was obtained from a woman aged 35-75 years with stage I lung adenocarcinoma. The genes are TRBV5-1 and TRBJ2-1; D uncertain. The CDR3 here is CASSSVNSYNEQFF. CDR3 nucleotides: TGCGCCAGCAGCTCCGTTAACTCCTACAATGAGCAGTTCTTC.